Listed here is a single T cell receptor (beta chain). Its specificity is not known. This sample stems from a study of monozygotic twins with cystic fibrosis. Study overall: With about 15 PCR cycles, barcoded libraries came from approximately 2.7 micrograms of fragmented DNA.

The CDR3 extends over 13 amino acids. From germline, CDR1 is SGHNT and CDR2 YYREEE (reference sequence). Trimming shortened V by 4 bases and J by 0 bases, and 8 bases separated the two germline ends. The protocol was immunoSEQ multiplex PCR, while the TCRdb copy is restricted to in-frame clones and leaves out a portion. The data contain about 36,000 clones, about 80% of them seen just once; the ten biggest clones take up around 1.7%. General observations from the study: Age, concordance and disease severity did not associate with shared CDR3 numbers. Unrelated CF individuals shared fewer identical clonotypes than monozygotic CF twins.

V and J are TRBV5-4 and TRBJ2-7; D not certain. The source material was blood. The clonotype was recovered from a girl aged 2-9 years with cystic fibrosis. The CDR3 protein is CASSPDNSYEQYF. The CDR3 DNA reads TGTGCCAGCAGCCCGGATAACTCCTACGAGCAGTACTTC. Looking up the rest from reference TRBV5-4 and TRBJ2-7 gives the full variable domain: ETGVTQSPTHLIKTRGQQVTLRCSSQSGHNTVSWYQQALGQGPQFIFQYYREEENGRGNFPPRFSGLQFPNYSSELNVNALELDDSALYLCASSPDNSYEQYFGPGTRLTVT.